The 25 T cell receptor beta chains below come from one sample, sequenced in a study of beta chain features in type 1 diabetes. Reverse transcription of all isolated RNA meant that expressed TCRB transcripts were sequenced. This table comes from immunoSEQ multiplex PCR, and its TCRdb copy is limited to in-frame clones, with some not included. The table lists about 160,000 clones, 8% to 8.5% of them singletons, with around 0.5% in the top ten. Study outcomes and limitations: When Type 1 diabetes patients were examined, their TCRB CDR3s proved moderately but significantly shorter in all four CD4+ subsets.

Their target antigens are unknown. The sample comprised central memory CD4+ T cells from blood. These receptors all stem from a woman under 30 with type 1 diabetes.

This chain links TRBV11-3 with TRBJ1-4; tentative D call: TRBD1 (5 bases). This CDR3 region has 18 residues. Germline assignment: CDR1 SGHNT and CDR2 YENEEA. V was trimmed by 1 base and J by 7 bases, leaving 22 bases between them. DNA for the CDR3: TGTGCCAGCAGCTTAGTTGGAGGGGTGGATTTTCGAATTGAAAAACTGTTTTTT. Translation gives CASSLVGGVDFRIEKLFF.

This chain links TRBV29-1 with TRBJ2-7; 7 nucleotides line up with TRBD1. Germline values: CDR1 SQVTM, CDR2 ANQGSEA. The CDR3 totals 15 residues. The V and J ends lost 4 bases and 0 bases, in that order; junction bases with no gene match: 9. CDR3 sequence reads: CSVVGIQGSSYEQYF. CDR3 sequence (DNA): TGCAGCGTTGTGGGGATACAGGGGAGCTCCTACGAGCAGTACTTC.

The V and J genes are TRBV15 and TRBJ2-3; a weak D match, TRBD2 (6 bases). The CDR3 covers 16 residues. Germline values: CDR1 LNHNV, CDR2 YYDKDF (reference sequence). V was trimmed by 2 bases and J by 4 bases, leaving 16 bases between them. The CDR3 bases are TGTGCCACCAGCAGACTGAGCGGGTCCGGGCCAGATACGCAGTATTTT. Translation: CATSRLSGSGPDTQYF.

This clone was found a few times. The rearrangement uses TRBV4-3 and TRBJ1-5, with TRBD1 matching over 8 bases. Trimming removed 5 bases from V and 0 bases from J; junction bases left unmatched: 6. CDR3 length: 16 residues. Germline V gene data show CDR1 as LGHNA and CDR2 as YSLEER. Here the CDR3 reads CASSSGQGYSNQPQHF. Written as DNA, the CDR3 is TGCGCCAGCAGCTCCGGACAGGGCTATAGCAATCAGCCCCAGCATTTT.

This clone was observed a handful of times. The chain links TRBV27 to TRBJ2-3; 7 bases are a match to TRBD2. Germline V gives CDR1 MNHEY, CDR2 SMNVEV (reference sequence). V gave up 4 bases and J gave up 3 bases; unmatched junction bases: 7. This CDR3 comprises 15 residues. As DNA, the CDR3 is TGTGCCAGCAGTTGGATGGCGGGGGTGACAGATACGCAGTATTTT. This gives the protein CASSWMAGVTDTQYF.

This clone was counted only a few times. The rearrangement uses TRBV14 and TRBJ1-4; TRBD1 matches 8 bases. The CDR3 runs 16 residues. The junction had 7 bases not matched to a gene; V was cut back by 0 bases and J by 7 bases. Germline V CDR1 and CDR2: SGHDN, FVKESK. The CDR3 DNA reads TGTGCCAGCAGCCAAGATCGGGCGGACAGGGCTGAAAAACTGTTTTTT. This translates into CASSQDRADRAEKLFF.

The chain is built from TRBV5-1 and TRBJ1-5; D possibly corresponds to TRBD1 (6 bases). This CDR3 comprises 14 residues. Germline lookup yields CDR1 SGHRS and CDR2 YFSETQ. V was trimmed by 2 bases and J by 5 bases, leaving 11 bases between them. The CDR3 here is CASSLGGEYQPQHF. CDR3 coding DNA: TGCGCCAGCAGCTTAGGGGGGGAATATCAGCCCCAGCATTTT.

The DNA for the CDR3 is TGTGCCAGCAAATCCGGGACAGCCCTCCATGAGCAGTTCTTC. Translating it yields CASKSGTALHEQFF. V and J are TRBV25-1 and TRBJ2-1; 7 bases are shared with TRBD1. Per the germline V gene, CDR1 is MGHDK and CDR2 is SYGVNS. The CDR3 consists of 14 residues. Trimming removed 7 bases from V and 8 bases from J; junction bases left unmatched: 11. Drawing the rest from reference TRBV25-1 and TRBJ2-1, the complete variable domain is EADIYQTPRYLVIGTGKKITLECSQTMGHDKMYWYQQDPGMELHLIHYSYGVNSTEKGDLSSESTVSRIRTEHFPLTLESARPSHTSQYLCASKSGTALHEQFFGPGTRLTVL.

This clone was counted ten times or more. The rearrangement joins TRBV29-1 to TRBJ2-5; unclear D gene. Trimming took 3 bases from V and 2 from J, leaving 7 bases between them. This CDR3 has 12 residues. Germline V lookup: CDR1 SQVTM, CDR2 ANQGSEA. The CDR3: CSVDSSQETQYF. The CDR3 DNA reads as TGCAGCGTTGATTCGAGTCAAGAGACCCAGTACTTC.

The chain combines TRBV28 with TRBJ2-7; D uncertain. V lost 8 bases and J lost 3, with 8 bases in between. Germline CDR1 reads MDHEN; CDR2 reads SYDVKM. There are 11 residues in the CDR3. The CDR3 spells CASGVNYEQYF. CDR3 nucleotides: TGTGCCAGCGGAGTTAACTACGAGCAGTACTTC.

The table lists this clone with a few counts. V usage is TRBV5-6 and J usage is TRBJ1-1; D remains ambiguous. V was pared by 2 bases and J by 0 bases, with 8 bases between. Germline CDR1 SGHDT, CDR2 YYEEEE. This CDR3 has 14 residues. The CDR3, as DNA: TGTGCCAGCAGCTTTGACTCCATGAACACTGAAGCTTTCTTT. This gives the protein CASSFDSMNTEAFF.

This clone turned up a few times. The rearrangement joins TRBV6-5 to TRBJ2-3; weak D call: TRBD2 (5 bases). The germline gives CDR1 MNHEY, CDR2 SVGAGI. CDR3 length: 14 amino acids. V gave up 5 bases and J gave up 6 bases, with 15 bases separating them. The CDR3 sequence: CASSVVGGPDTQYF. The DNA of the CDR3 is TGTGCCAGCAGTGTTGTCGGAGGTCCGGATACGCAGTATTTT.

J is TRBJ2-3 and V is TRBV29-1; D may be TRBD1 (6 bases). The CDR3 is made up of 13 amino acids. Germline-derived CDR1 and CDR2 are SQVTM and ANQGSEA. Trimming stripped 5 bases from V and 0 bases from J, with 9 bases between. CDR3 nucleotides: TGCAGCGTTTCAGGGGCTAGCACAGATACGCAGTATTTT. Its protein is CSVSGASTDTQYF.

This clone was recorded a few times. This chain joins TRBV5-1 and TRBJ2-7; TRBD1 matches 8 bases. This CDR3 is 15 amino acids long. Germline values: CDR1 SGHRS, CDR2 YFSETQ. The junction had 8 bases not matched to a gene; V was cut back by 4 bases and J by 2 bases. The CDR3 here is CASSPQPGQAYEQYF. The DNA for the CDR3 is TGCGCCAGCAGCCCTCAACCGGGACAGGCCTACGAGCAGTACTTC.

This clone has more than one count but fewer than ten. DNA of the CDR3: TGTGCCAGCAGTTTAAGTGCCGGAGTCAGGAACACCGGGGAGCTGTTTTTT. It translates to CASSLSAGVRNTGELFF. The chain is built from TRBV28 and TRBJ2-2; no clear D. This CDR3 contains 17 residues. Germline-derived CDR1 and CDR2 are MDHEN and SYDVKM. Between the trimmed V and J ends, which lost 2 bases and 1 base, there was a span of 14 bases.

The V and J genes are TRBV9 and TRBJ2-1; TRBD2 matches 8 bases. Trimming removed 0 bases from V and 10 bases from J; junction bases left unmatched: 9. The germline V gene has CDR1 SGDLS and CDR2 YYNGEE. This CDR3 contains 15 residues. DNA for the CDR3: TGTGCCAGCAGCGTAGGTGTTAGCGGGGTGGGGGAGCAGTTCTTC. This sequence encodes CASSVGVSGVGEQFF. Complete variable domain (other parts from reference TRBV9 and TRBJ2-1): DSGVTQTPKHLITATGQRVTLRCSPRSGDLSVYWYQQSLDQGLQFLIQYYNGEERAKGNILERFSAQQFPDLHSELNLSSLELGDSALYFCASSVGVSGVGEQFFGPGTRLTVL.

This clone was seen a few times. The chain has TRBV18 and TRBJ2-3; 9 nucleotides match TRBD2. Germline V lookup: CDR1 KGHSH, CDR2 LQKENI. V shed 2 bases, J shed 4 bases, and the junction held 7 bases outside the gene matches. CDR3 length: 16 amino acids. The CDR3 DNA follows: TGTGCCAGCTCACCAACCACTAGCGGGCCGCCAGATACGCAGTATTTT. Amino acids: CASSPTTSGPPDTQYF.

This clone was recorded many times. The CDR3 nucleotides are TGTGCCACCAGCAGAGTAGCCAGGGCTATGGAGGAGCAGTACTTC. Translation gives CATSRVARAMEEQYF. The chain couples TRBV15 to TRBJ2-7; a weak D match, TRBD1 (5 bases). CDR1 and CDR2 (germline): LNHNV, YYDKDF (reference sequence). The CDR3 spans 15 residues. V lost 1 base to trimming and J lost 7 bases, with 17 bases between them.

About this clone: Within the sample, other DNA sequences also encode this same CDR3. The CDR3 region has the DNA TGTGCCAGCTCCCAAGACAGATACTATGGCTACACCTTC. This encodes CASSQDRYYGYTF. V is TRBV18 and J is TRBJ1-2, with D perhaps TRBD1 (5 bases). V was clipped by 6 bases and J by 3 bases, with 11 bases between them. From germline, CDR1 is KGHSH and CDR2 LQKENI. CDR3 length: 13 residues. The variable domain in full, completed from reference TRBV18 and TRBJ1-2, reads NAGVMQNPRHLVRRRGQEARLRCSPMKGHSHVYWYRQLPEEGLKFMVYLQKENIIDESGMPKERFSAEFPKEGPSILRIQQVVRGDSAAYFCASSQDRYYGYTFGSGTRLTVV.

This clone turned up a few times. In nucleotides, the CDR3 is TGTGCCAGCAGCTTAGCTCCGGGGGTGGGACGCGAGCAGTACTTC. It is translated as CASSLAPGVGREQYF. V and J are TRBV7-3 and TRBJ2-7; D is possibly TRBD2 (6 bases). Between the trimmed V and J ends, which lost 2 bases and 6 bases, there was a span of 17 bases. The CDR3 is made up of 15 amino acids. Germline CDR1 and CDR2: SGHTA and FQGTGA.

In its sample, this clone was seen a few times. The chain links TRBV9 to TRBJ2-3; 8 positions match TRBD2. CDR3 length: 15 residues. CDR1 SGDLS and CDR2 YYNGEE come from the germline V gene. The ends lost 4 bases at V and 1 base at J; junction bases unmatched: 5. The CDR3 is CASSPFSGGTDTQYF. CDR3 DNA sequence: TGTGCCAGCAGCCCCTTTAGCGGGGGCACAGATACGCAGTATTTT.

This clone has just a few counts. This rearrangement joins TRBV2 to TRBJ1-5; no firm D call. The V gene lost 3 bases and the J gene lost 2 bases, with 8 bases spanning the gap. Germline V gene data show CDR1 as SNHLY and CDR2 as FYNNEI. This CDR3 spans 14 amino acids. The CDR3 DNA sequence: TGTGCCAGCAGTGACAAACAACGCAATCAGCCCCAGCATTTT. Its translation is CASSDKQRNQPQHF.

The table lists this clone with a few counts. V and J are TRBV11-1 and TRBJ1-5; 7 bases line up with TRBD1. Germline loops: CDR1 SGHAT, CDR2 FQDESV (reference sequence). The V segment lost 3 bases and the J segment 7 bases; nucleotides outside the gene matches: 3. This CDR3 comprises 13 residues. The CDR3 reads CASSFDRAQPQHF. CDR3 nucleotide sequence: TGTGCCAGCAGCTTCGACAGGGCCCAGCCCCAGCATTTT.

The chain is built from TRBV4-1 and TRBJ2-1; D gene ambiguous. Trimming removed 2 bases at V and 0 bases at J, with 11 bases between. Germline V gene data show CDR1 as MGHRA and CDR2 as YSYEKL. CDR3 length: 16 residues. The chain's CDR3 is CASSQMRSSSYNEQFF. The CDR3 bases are TGCGCCAGCAGCCAAATGAGGTCTAGCTCCTACAATGAGCAGTTCTTC.

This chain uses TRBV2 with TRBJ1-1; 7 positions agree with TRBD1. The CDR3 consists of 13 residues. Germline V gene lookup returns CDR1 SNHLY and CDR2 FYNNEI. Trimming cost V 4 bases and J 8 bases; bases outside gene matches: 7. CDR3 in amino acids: CASSAGQQFEAFF. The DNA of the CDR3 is TGTGCCAGCAGTGCGGGACAGCAATTCGAAGCTTTCTTT. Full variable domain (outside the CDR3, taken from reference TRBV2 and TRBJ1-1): EPEVTQTPSHQVTQMGQEVILRCVPISNHLYFYWYRQILGQKVEFLVSFYNNEISEKSEIFDDQFSVERPDGSNFTLKIRSTKLEDSAMYFCASSAGQQFEAFFGQGTRLTVV.